The 26 T cell receptor beta chains below come from one sample, sequenced in a study of T cells in localized non-small cell lung cancer. Profiled with immunoSEQ multiplex PCR; TCRdb holds only in-frame clones, not every one. The sample yields 45,000 to 65,000 clones, 60% to 85% seen once. Material: PBMCs, obtained before any cancer treatment. All receptors derive from a woman between 40 and 69 years old with stage II lung adenocarcinoma.

V is TRBV30 and J is TRBJ1-1; no definite D call. The germline gives CDR1 GTSNPN, CDR2 SVGIG (reference sequence). The V end was cut by 0 bases, the J end by 3 bases, with 5 bases between. The CDR3 is 12 amino acids. The CDR3 sequence: CAWSVGYTEAFF. In DNA form, the CDR3 reads TGTGCCTGGAGTGTTGGGTACACTGAAGCTTTCTTT.

The sample holds a few counts of this clone. The rearrangement uses TRBV7-2 and TRBJ1-2, with a weak D call TRBD1 (5 bases). Germline V gene sequence: CDR1 SGHTA, CDR2 FQGNSA. CDR3 length: 16 amino acids. The V gene lost 5 bases and the J gene lost 10 bases, with 26 bases spanning the gap. The CDR3 here is CASSPTVRSVMSDYTF. The CDR3 coding sequence is TGTGCCAGCAGCCCGACAGTACGTTCCGTGATGAGCGACTACACCTTC.

This clone was recorded only once. The gene calls are TRBV5-1 and TRBJ2-7, with D tentatively TRBD2 (6 bases). Germline V gene data show CDR1 as SGHRS and CDR2 as YFSETQ. The CDR3 has 15 residues. V lost 2 bases, J lost 3 bases, and 15 bases lay in between. The CDR3 sequence is CASSLGGNIGYEQYF. Here the CDR3 DNA reads TGCGCCAGCAGCTTAGGCGGGAACATAGGCTACGAGCAGTACTTC.

The V and J genes are TRBV7-9 and TRBJ2-3; TRBD1 matches at 9 bases. The CDR3 totals 15 residues. Germline loops: CDR1 SEHNR, CDR2 FQNEAQ (reference sequence). The V and J ends lost 4 bases and 2 bases, in that order; junction bases with no gene match: 4. Written as DNA, the CDR3 is TGTGCCAGCAGCTCCCGGGACAGGGCCACAGATACGCAGTATTTT. Translation gives CASSSRDRATDTQYF. The full variable domain, its missing parts supplied by reference TRBV7-9 and TRBJ2-3, is DTGVSQNPRHKITKRGQNVTFRCDPISEHNRLYWYRQTLGQGPEFLTYFQNEAQLEKSRLLSDRFSAERPKGSFSTLEIQRTEQGDSAMYLCASSSRDRATDTQYFGPGTRLTVL.

CDR3: CAWSVRETQYF. The CDR3 DNA reads TGTGCCTGGAGTGTACGCGAGACCCAGTACTTC. V is TRBV30 and J is TRBJ2-5; D remains unclear. V gave up 0 bases and J gave up 5 bases, with 4 bases separating them. Germline lookup yields CDR1 GTSNPN and CDR2 SVGIG (reference sequence). This CDR3 is 11 amino acids long.

The J gene is TRBJ1-4, the V gene TRBV7-2; D is perhaps TRBD1 (5 bases). CDR3 size: 15 residues. Trimming pared 2 bases from V and 6 bases from J, leaving 13 bases between. Germline V CDR1 and CDR2: SGHTA, FQGNSA. The DNA for the CDR3 is TGTGCCAGCAGCTTACCTATGGGGGGGGATGAAAAACTGTTTTTT. Protein product: CASSLPMGGDEKLFF.

This chain joins TRBV7-9 and TRBJ2-2; TRBD1 matches 8 bases. Losses at the gene ends were 2 bases for V and 3 bases for J; bases not matched to a gene: 5. In germline, CDR1 is SEHNR, CDR2 FQNEAQ (reference sequence). The CDR3 length is 16 residues. CDR3 amino acids: CASSLSGGPYTGELFF. CDR3 DNA sequence: TGTGCCAGCAGCTTATCAGGGGGCCCGTACACCGGGGAGCTGTTTTTT.

This clone occurred once. The V call is TRBV19, the J call TRBJ1-5; D might be TRBD1 (5 bases). The CDR3 covers 13 residues. Germline CDR1 reads LNHDA; CDR2 reads SQIVND (reference sequence). V dropped 6 bases and J dropped 1 base, with 7 bases sitting between them. DNA for the CDR3: TGTGCCAGTAGAGGGGTGAGCAATCAGCCCCAGCATTTT. Its translation is CASRGVSNQPQHF.

This clone was seen once. The rearrangement uses TRBV30 and TRBJ2-7; D is unclear. Trimming took 2 bases from V and 1 from J, leaving 18 bases between them. CDR1 and CDR2 from the germline V gene are GTSNPN and SVGIG (reference sequence). The CDR3 totals 16 residues. DNA of the CDR3: TGTGCCTGGAGTCCCCCACGAGTCTCCCTTTCCTACGAGCAGTACTTC. Encoded protein: CAWSPPRVSLSYEQYF.

The rearrangement links TRBV2 to TRBJ2-5; 8 positions match TRBD1. Germline V lookup: CDR1 SNHLY, CDR2 FYNNEI. V lost 1 base and J lost 4; bases outside the gene matches: 2. This CDR3 spans 14 amino acids. This CDR3 is CASSEGTGLETQYF. DNA for the CDR3: TGTGCCAGCAGTGAAGGGACAGGGTTAGAGACCCAGTACTTC.

The chain joins TRBV19 to TRBJ2-7; 8 bases are shared with TRBD1. The CDR3 totals 16 residues. Trimming removed 5 bases from V and 3 bases from J; junction bases left unmatched: 12. CDR1 is LNHDA, CDR2 SQIVND, per germline (reference sequence). CDR3 residues: CASSPLGQGGIYEQYF. In DNA, the CDR3 is TGTGCCAGTAGTCCCCTCGGACAGGGAGGTATCTACGAGCAGTACTTC.

This clone was detected only once. This rearrangement joins TRBV7-2 to TRBJ2-7, with TRBD1 matching over 10 bases. Germline V gene data show CDR1 as SGHTA and CDR2 as FQGNSA. The CDR3 has 15 residues. Unmatched junction bases numbered 7, after V lost 5 bases and J lost 3 bases. The chain's CDR3 is CASSPSRDRGYEQYF. The DNA of the CDR3 is TGTGCCAGCAGCCCCTCTAGGGACAGGGGCTACGAGCAGTACTTC. Looking up the rest from reference TRBV7-2 and TRBJ2-7 gives the full variable domain: GAGVSQSPSNKVTEKGKDVELRCDPISGHTALYWYRQSLGQGLEFLIYFQGNSAPDKSGLPSDRFSAERTGGSVSTLTIQRTQQEDSAVYLCASSPSRDRGYEQYFGPGTRLTVT.

In this sample, this clone turned up once. The same CDR3 is also encoded by other DNA sequences in this sample. The chain is built from TRBV27 and TRBJ2-5; D remains ambiguous. Germline V lookup: CDR1 MNHEY, CDR2 SMNVEV (reference sequence). V lost 5 bases to trimming and J lost 5 bases, with 9 bases between them. The CDR3 runs to 12 residues. The CDR3 reads CASSPIGETQYF. CDR3 bases: TGTGCCAGCAGTCCGATCGGGGAGACCCAGTACTTC.

This clone was seen more than once but under ten times. The chain joins TRBV5-1 to TRBJ1-3, with a weak D call TRBD1 (6 bases). Germline V gene sequence: CDR1 SGHRS, CDR2 YFSETQ. There are 14 residues in the CDR3. V was shortened by 4 bases and J by 0 bases, with 8 bases between the two germline ends. The CDR3 DNA reads as TGCGCCAGCAGCGAAGGGGGCTCTGGAAACACCATATATTTT. Its protein is CASSEGGSGNTIYF.

The rearrangement links TRBV5-1 to TRBJ1-2, with 7 bases matching TRBD1. The CDR3 spans 14 residues. Losses at the gene ends were 4 bases for V and 4 bases for J; bases not matched to a gene: 7. CDR1 is SGHRS, CDR2 YFSETQ, per germline. The CDR3 protein is CASSTGQDTYGYTF. CDR3 DNA: TGCGCCAGCAGCACAGGACAGGATACCTATGGCTACACCTTC.

This clone has only a few counts. J is TRBJ2-3 and V is TRBV10-3, with 9 positions matching TRBD1. The CDR3 is 15 amino acids. V was pared by 6 bases and J by 4 bases, with 8 bases of the junction left unmatched. CDR1 and CDR2 (germline): ENHRY, SYGVKD. As DNA, the CDR3 is TGTGCCATCAGGCCGGGACAGGGTATTTCAGATACGCAGTATTTT. As protein: CAIRPGQGISDTQYF.

V and J are TRBV7-3 and TRBJ2-2, with D maybe TRBD2 (6 bases). The CDR3 spans 16 residues. Germline V gene data show CDR1 as SGHTA and CDR2 as FQGTGA. Between the trimmed V and J ends, which lost 2 bases and 4 bases, there was a span of 14 bases. The CDR3 spells CASSLFSGGITGELFF. CDR3 bases: TGTGCCAGCAGCTTATTTTCCGGGGGAATCACCGGGGAGCTGTTTTTT.

The V call is TRBV7-9, the J call TRBJ1-2; TRBD1 aligns across 7 bases. Germline V gene lookup returns CDR1 SEHNR and CDR2 FQNEAQ (reference sequence). This CDR3 comprises 13 residues. The V and J ends lost 5 bases and 8 bases, in that order; junction bases with no gene match: 8. CDR3 sequence reads: CASSEDRDEGYTF. The CDR3 nucleotides are TGTGCCAGCAGCGAAGACAGGGACGAGGGCTACACCTTC. Combining the CDR3 with reference TRBV7-9 and TRBJ1-2 gives the whole variable domain DTGVSQNPRHKITKRGQNVTFRCDPISEHNRLYWYRQTLGQGPEFLTYFQNEAQLEKSRLLSDRFSAERPKGSFSTLEIQRTEQGDSAMYLCASSEDRDEGYTFGSGTRLTVV.

The rearrangement links TRBV15 to TRBJ2-5; D possibly uses TRBD1 or TRBD2 (5 bases each). In germline, CDR1 is LNHNV, CDR2 YYDKDF (reference sequence). The CDR3 contains 15 residues. With 0 bases removed from V and 2 bases from J, the gap between germline ends came to 10 bases. The CDR3 nucleotides read TGTGCCACCAGCAGAGACCCGGGACCACAAGAGACCCAGTACTTC. Encoded protein: CATSRDPGPQETQYF.

This chain joins TRBV18 and TRBJ1-1; no definite D call. The CDR3 covers 14 residues. Trimming removed 0 bases from V and 11 bases from J, with 16 bases in between. Per the germline V gene, CDR1 is KGHSH and CDR2 is LQKENI. CDR3 amino acids: CASSPPTHTEVAFF. The CDR3 coding sequence is TGTGCCAGCTCACCACCCACCCACACGGAAGTGGCTTTCTTT.

V and J are TRBV7-6 and TRBJ2-2, with D unclear. V shed 5 bases and J shed 2 bases, with 6 bases lying between them. This CDR3 region has 13 residues. Per the germline V gene, CDR1 is SGHVS and CDR2 is FNYEAQ. The CDR3 is CASSRDNTGELFF. The CDR3 DNA is TGTGCCAGCAGCCGTGACAACACCGGGGAGCTGTTTTTT.

The chain combines TRBV13 with TRBJ2-5; D is unclear. Deletions cut 3 bases from V and 5 bases from J, with 16 bases between. There are 15 residues in the CDR3. Germline CDR1 is PRHDT and CDR2 is FYEKMQ (reference sequence). CDR3 DNA sequence: TGTGCCAGCAGCTTGGAAGGGTCTGGCAGGGAGACCCAGTACTTC. This sequence encodes CASSLEGSGRETQYF.

The V and J genes are TRBV29-1 and TRBJ2-2; TRBD1 agrees at 7 bases. J was trimmed by 4 bases and V by 5 bases; bases with no gene match: 16. This CDR3 is built from 17 residues. From germline, CDR1 is SQVTM and CDR2 ANQGSEA. CDR3 in DNA: TGCAGCGTTCTTTTTTCTCCGGACAGGACGGGCACCGGGGAGCTGTTTTTT. Translated, it gives CSVLFSPDRTGTGELFF.

This clone has a single count. The chain joins TRBV9 to TRBJ1-5, with 7 positions matching TRBD1. Trimming cost V 5 bases and J 6 bases; bases outside gene matches: 5. Germline V gene sequence: CDR1 SGDLS, CDR2 YYNGEE. The CDR3 covers 13 residues. CDR3 bases: TGTGCCAGCAGTGCAACAGGGGTTCAGCCCCAGCATTTT. The encoded protein is CASSATGVQPQHF.

The genes are TRBV6-5 and TRBJ1-5; TRBD1 agrees at 7 bases. V lost 9 bases to trimming and J lost 3 bases; unmatched junction nucleotides: 5. Germline V gene sequence: CDR1 MNHEY, CDR2 SVGAGI. This CDR3 is 13 amino acids long. CDR3 bases: TGTGCCAGTCGACAGGGTGACAATCAGCCCCAGCATTTT. Translating it yields CASRQGDNQPQHF.

This rearrangement joins TRBV27 to TRBJ1-6; perhaps TRBD1 as D (6 bases). The germline CDR1 and CDR2 sequences are MNHEY and SMNVEV (reference sequence). Between the trimmed V and J ends, which lost 2 bases and 8 bases, there was a span of 10 bases. The CDR3 has 14 residues. The CDR3 nucleotides read TGTGCCAGCAGTTTAAGCAGGGGAGATTCACCCCTCCACTTT. Amino acid sequence: CASSLSRGDSPLHF.